This T cell receptor (beta chain) was recorded in a study of blood T cell repertoires in COVID-19. Overall study context: Sites across the United States, Italy and Spain contributed samples from acute and convalescent COVID-19. PBMCs, B-cell-depleted T cells, or T cells were the source of the cDNA or gDNA that made up the material.

V was clipped by 4 bases and J by 8 bases, with 20 bases between them. The germline V gene has CDR1 MNHEY and CDR2 SMNVEV (reference sequence). The CDR3 is 16 residues long. In the authors' methods: Reference gene primers were amplified, and this amplification served to estimate nucleated cell counts. Libraries were prepared by immunoSEQ multiplex PCR; TCRdb keeps only in-frame clonotypes and omits some of them. V, J and clone size are those of that table, while D and trimming were read from the DNA. Here the sample spans 180,000 or so clones, 85% to 90% being singletons. This chain joins TRBV27 and TRBJ1-4; a weak D match, TRBD1 (6 bases). This clonotype was obtained from a man in his fifties or sixties with acute or convalescent COVID-19. Input material: peripheral blood. For the CDR3, the DNA is TGTGCCAGCAGTTCCGGGCCAACAGGGTTTCAGGAAAAACTGTTTTTT. Protein: CASSSGPTGFQEKLFF.